In its sample, the clone carrying this T cell receptor beta chain ranks as medium-sized. The data are from a study of T cell responses to AZD1222 COVID-19 vaccine. Sequencing was performed with immunoSEQ multiplex PCR; in TCRdb, only in-frame clones are kept and a portion is missing. This table has some 95,000 clones, less than 90% appearing once. Germline CDR1 reads SQVTM; CDR2 reads ANQGSEA. V dropped 2 bases and J dropped 3 bases, with 7 bases sitting between them. The CDR3 totals 12 residues. Sequencing was performed on peripheral blood, taken on day 0 of AZD1222 vaccination. This sequence originates from an adult in good health. V is TRBV29-1 and J is TRBJ1-2; D is perhaps TRBD1 (5 bases). The CDR3 DNA reads as TGCAGCGTTGAAAGGGGCGACTATGGCTACACCTTC. Its translation is CSVERGDYGYTF.